These T cell receptor beta chains were read from a single sample in a study of control samples from healthy donors and cancer patients. TCRdb keeps only in-frame clones here, not all; method: immunoSEQ multiplex PCR. The repertoire includes 100,000 to 150,000 clones, 90% of them detected once, and under 3% sits in the top ten. The specimen sequenced was blood. These receptor sequences come from a man aged 35-49 years in good health. Both conserved end residues are part of each CDR3. The order of the fields is clone size, D gene, J gene, V gene, CDR3 DNA, CDR3 protein. D genes are given only for firm matches. Expanded clones get a size class; other rows say once, few or many, or leave the size out.

. | . | TRBJ2-3 | TRBV5-1 | TGCGCCAGCAGCTTGGTAATTGCGGGCCCCACAGATACGCAGTATTTT | CASSLVIAGPTDTQYF
. | . | TRBJ1-1 | TRBV12-5 | TGTGCTAGTGGTTTCCCAGGGAACACTGAAGCTTTCTTT | CASGFPGNTEAFF
. | . | TRBJ2-2 | TRBV11-2 | TGTGCCAGCACCCCCGGGGCAGATCAAACCGGGGAGCTGTTTTTT | CASTPGADQTGELFF
. | . | TRBJ1-5 | TRBV2 | TGTGCCAGCAGTGCCCCCAGACAGCCCCAGCATTTT | CASSAPRQPQHF
. | TRBD1 | TRBJ1-1 | TRBV5-6 | TGTGCCAGCAGCTCCGGACAGGGATGGCAAGCTTTCTTT | CASSSGQGWQAFF
. | . | TRBJ1-5 | TRBV11-2 | TGTGCCAGCAGCCAAGACAGAAATCAGCCCCAGCATTTT | CASSQDRNQPQHF
few | TRBD1 | TRBJ1-6 | TRBV2 | TGTGCCAGCAGTCCGACAGGGGGCAATTCACCCCTCCACTTT | CASSPTGGNSPLHF
. | . | TRBJ2-2 | TRBV2 | TGTGCCAGCAGTCGGGGAACCGGGGAGCTGTTTTTT | CASSRGTGELFF
. | TRBD1 | TRBJ2-5 | TRBV5-1 | TGCGCCAGCAGCTTGGGACAGGGGATTTCGGAGACCCAGTACTTC | CASSLGQGISETQYF
once | . | TRBJ2-3 | TRBV3-1/TRBV3-2 | TGTGCCAGCAGCCAAGAAGGTCGGAGGGGTGATACGCAGTATTTT | CASSQEGRRGDTQYF
. | . | TRBJ1-1 | TRBV12-3/TRBV12-4 | TGTGCCAGCAGTGCACCCCCAACTGAAGCTTTCTTT | CASSAPPTEAFF
. | TRBD1 | TRBJ1-5 | TRBV30 | TGTGCCTGGAGCGGGACAGGGACCCAGCCCCAGCATTTT | CAWSGTGTQPQHF
once | TRBD2 | TRBJ2-2 | TRBV11-2 | TGTGCCAGCAGCTTACTAGCGGGGAACACCGGGGAGCTGTTTTTT | CASSLLAGNTGELFF
. | . | TRBJ2-7 | TRBV7-2 | TGTGCCAGCAGTCCCGGGTGGACCCTGGTCGAGCAGTACTTC | CASSPGWTLVEQYF
. | TRBD1 | TRBJ1-2 | TRBV7-9 | TGTGCCAGCAGCTTAGCCGGACAGGGCGCTGGCTACACCTTC | CASSLAGQGAGYTF
. | . | TRBJ1-2 | TRBV5-1 | TGCGCCAGCAGCTTGGGGGGCGGCGACTATGGCTACACCTTC | CASSLGGGDYGYTF
. | . | TRBJ2-7 | TRBV9 | TGTGCCAGCAGCGTAGGGTCGGGCCAGAGCTACGAGCAGTACTTC | CASSVGSGQSYEQYF
. | TRBD2 | TRBJ2-5 | TRBV11-2 | TGTGCCAGCAGCCCGGGGCTAGCGGGGGGAGGGCGAGAGACCCAGTACTTC | CASSPGLAGGGRETQYF
. | TRBD1 | TRBJ1-1 | TRBV28 | TGTGCCAGCAGGGGGGGACAGCGAGTTAGGTCTGAAGCTTTCTTT | CASRGGQRVRSEAFF
. | . | TRBJ2-6 | TRBV5-1 | TGCGCCAGCAGCTTGCGGTCTGGGGCCAACGTCCTGACTTTC | CASSLRSGANVLTF
. | . | TRBJ2-7 | TRBV27 | TGTGCCAGCAGCCGGGACAACACCTACGAGCAGTACTTC | CASSRDNTYEQYF
. | TRBD1 | TRBJ1-6 | TRBV7-9 | TGTGCCAGCAGCTTACCGGGACAGGGATTCAGTTCACCCCTCCACTTT | CASSLPGQGFSSPLHF
. | . | TRBJ2-7 | TRBV6-6 | TGTGCCAGCAGCCAAACAACTTACGAGCAGTACTTC | CASSQTTYEQYF
. | . | TRBJ2-6 | TRBV6-5 | TGTGCCAGCAGTTACGAAAGAGCTGGGGCCAACGTCCTGACTTTC | CASSYERAGANVLTF
. | . | TRBJ1-2 | TRBV7-6 | TGTGCCAGCAGCTTAGTCCAGGGTTCGGGCTATGGCTACACCTTC | CASSLVQGSGYGYTF
. | . | TRBJ2-1 | TRBV5-6 | TGTGCCAGCAGCCTAACTGACGGAAACTACAATGAGCAGTTCTTC | CASSLTDGNYNEQFF
. | . | TRBJ2-3 | TRBV19 | TGTGCCAGTAGTCCGACGGGCCTTTCAACAGATACGCAGTATTTT | CASSPTGLSTDTQYF
. | . | TRBJ1-1 | TRBV19 | TGTGCCGGGGTGGTTACGACTGAAGCTTTCTTT | CAGVVTTEAFF